The 20 T cell receptor beta chains presented below share a single source sample, sequenced in a study of high-grade serous ovarian cancer treatment subgroups. TCRdb's copy holds only in-frame clones and misses some; the assay was immunoSEQ multiplex PCR. The repertoire has more than 8,000 clones, about 80% of them found once; the top ten carry nearly 6.5%. The tumor samples were collected prior to definitive surgery or chemotherapy. Sequenced: tumor tissue. These receptors all come from a human donor with high-grade serous ovarian cancer.

Details on this clone: At one end, the junction sequence differs from germline, possibly due to a read error. This sequence joins TRBV7-9 and TRBJ1-1; tentatively, D is TRBD1 (5 bases). The CDR3 runs to 17 residues. Germline-derived CDR1 and CDR2 are SEHNR and FQNEAQ (reference sequence). This CDR3 reads CASSQAGPPGRDTEAFF. The DNA for the CDR3 is TGCGCCAGCAGCCAGGCAGGGCCCCCCGGTCGGGACACTGAAGCTTTCTTT.

The chain has TRBV5-1 and TRBJ2-1; TRBD2 matches at 12 bases. This CDR3 region has 15 residues. Per the germline V gene, CDR1 is SGHRS and CDR2 is YFSETQ. V trimming: 2 bases; J trimming: 9 bases; junction bases outside the gene matches: 6. The CDR3 spells CASSFRLAGGTEQFF. The CDR3 DNA is TGCGCCAGCAGCTTTCGGCTAGCGGGGGGGACTGAGCAGTTCTTC.

The chain joins TRBV27 to TRBJ1-5, with D possibly being TRBD1 (5 bases). Germline loops: CDR1 MNHEY, CDR2 SMNVEV (reference sequence). The CDR3 contains 16 residues. The V end lost 0 bases, the J end lost 4 bases, and 13 bases lay between the germline ends. The CDR3 is CASSLSSGGANQPQHF. For the CDR3, the DNA is TGTGCCAGCAGTTTATCGTCGGGTGGGGCAAATCAGCCCCAGCATTTT.

The genes are TRBV7-2 and TRBJ1-5; a possible D gene is TRBD1 (5 bases). From germline, CDR1 is SGHTA and CDR2 FQGNSA. The CDR3 is 17 residues long. Trimming took off 1 base at V and 0 bases at J, with 13 bases between the two ends. CDR3 amino acids: CASSLDRYPYSNQPQHF. The CDR3 coding sequence is TGTGCCAGCAGCTTAGACAGGTACCCATATAGCAATCAGCCCCAGCATTTT. Looking up the rest from reference TRBV7-2 and TRBJ1-5 gives the full variable domain: GAGVSQSPSNKVTEKGKDVELRCDPISGHTALYWYRQSLGQGLEFLIYFQGNSAPDKSGLPSDRFSAERTGGSVSTLTIQRTQQEDSAVYLCASSLDRYPYSNQPQHFGDGTRLSIL.

V is TRBV4-1 and J is TRBJ2-5; D may be TRBD1 (5 bases). V shed 5 bases and J shed 2 bases, with 15 bases lying between them. This CDR3 is built from 15 residues. Germline V gives CDR1 MGHRA, CDR2 YSYEKL. Here the CDR3 reads CASSLIPGAQETQYF. The CDR3 DNA reads as TGCGCCAGCAGCTTAATACCTGGGGCTCAAGAGACCCAGTACTTC.

The V and J genes are TRBV5-1 and TRBJ1-4; D is possibly TRBD1 (6 bases). The length of the CDR3 is 14 residues. Looked up from germline, CDR1 is SGHRS and CDR2 is YFSETQ. With 0 bases removed from V and 7 bases from J, the gap between germline ends came to 10 bases. CDR3 residues: CASSLAGGLEKLFF. The CDR3 nucleotides read TGCGCCAGCAGCTTGGCCGGGGGCCTTGAAAAACTGTTTTTT.

The CDR3 is CASSLPGLAANNEQFF. DNA of the CDR3: TGTGCCAGCAGCTTGCCGGGACTAGCAGCTAACAATGAGCAGTTCTTC. The chain couples TRBV7-6 to TRBJ2-1; the match to TRBD2 covers 9 bases. The CDR3 has 16 amino acids. V was pared by 3 bases and J by 5 bases, with 8 bases of the junction left unmatched. CDR1 and CDR2 (germline): SGHVS, FNYEAQ.

This sequence joins TRBV6-6 and TRBJ2-7, with D unresolved. V dropped 4 bases and J dropped 7 bases, with 14 bases sitting between them. The germline V gene has CDR1 MNHNY and CDR2 SVGAGI (reference sequence). CDR3 size: 13 residues. The CDR3 loop reads CASSSYGTGEQYF. The CDR3, as DNA: TGTGCCAGCAGTTCCTACGGCACTGGTGAGCAGTACTTC.

The CDR3 loop reads CAISTSTVSRYGYTF. Written as DNA, the CDR3 is TGTGCCATCAGTACTTCGACAGTAAGCCGCTATGGCTACACCTTC. The J gene is TRBJ1-2, the V gene TRBV10-3, with TRBD1 as a possible D gene (5 bases). Germline assignment: CDR1 ENHRY and CDR2 SYGVKD. CDR3 length: 15 residues. V gave up 5 bases and J gave up 4 bases, with 17 bases separating them.

CDR3 in DNA: TGTGCCAGCAGTTACGCCGGGGGGGCCGTCGAGCAGTACTTC. It is translated as CASSYAGGAVEQYF. The genes are TRBV6-6 and TRBJ2-7, with TRBD2 matching over 8 bases. V trimming: 2 bases; J trimming: 6 bases; junction bases outside the gene matches: 6. The CDR3 covers 14 residues. From germline, CDR1 is MNHNY and CDR2 SVGAGI (reference sequence).

CDR3 in DNA: TGTGCCAGCAGCTTGACAGGGTTGGGCACTGAAGCTTTCTTT. Amino acid sequence: CASSLTGLGTEAFF. The chain is built from TRBV13 and TRBJ1-1; 7 bases map to TRBD1. The CDR3 totals 14 residues. Germline V gene sequence: CDR1 PRHDT, CDR2 FYEKMQ (reference sequence). Trimming removed 3 bases from V and 4 bases from J; junction bases left unmatched: 5.

The chain recombines TRBV5-1 with TRBJ1-4, with 7 bases identical to TRBD1. The germline V gene has CDR1 SGHRS and CDR2 YFSETQ. There are 15 residues in the CDR3. V trimming: 4 bases; J trimming: 3 bases; junction bases outside the gene matches: 6. The CDR3 sequence is CASSPLQGPNEKLFF. In nucleotides, the CDR3 is TGCGCCAGCAGCCCACTACAGGGGCCTAATGAAAAACTGTTTTTT.

The table lists this clone with a few counts. The chain couples TRBV5-6 to TRBJ2-1; TRBD2 matches 7 bases. Per germline, CDR1 SGHDT and CDR2 YYEEEE. Germline trimming cut 4 bases from V and 5 bases from J; bases unmatched to any gene: 9. The CDR3 length is 15 residues. The CDR3: CASSQLAGRDNEQFF. CDR3 DNA sequence: TGTGCCAGCAGCCAGTTGGCAGGGAGGGACAATGAGCAGTTCTTC.

The count of this clone is one. The chain employs TRBV19 and TRBJ2-7; 7 bases match TRBD1. CDR1 and CDR2 from the germline V gene are LNHDA and SQIVND (reference sequence). With 10 bases clipped from V and 7 bases from J, the junction kept 13 bases outside the gene matches. The CDR3 totals 13 residues. The CDR3 bases are TGTGCCACCCGCATAGGACAGGACAGTGAGCAGTACTTC. Its translation: CATRIGQDSEQYF.

The J gene is TRBJ2-7, the V gene TRBV14, with 10 bases identical to TRBD2. Germline CDR1 SGHDN, CDR2 FVKESK. V shed 6 bases, J shed 6 bases, and the junction held 8 bases outside the gene matches. CDR3 size: 14 residues. The CDR3 here is CASRTSGASGEQYF. The DNA for the CDR3 is TGTGCCAGCAGAACTAGCGGGGCCTCGGGCGAGCAGTACTTC.

The chain links TRBV5-1 to TRBJ1-4; 8 bases map to TRBD1. This CDR3 comprises 14 residues. The V gene's germline CDR1 is SGHRS and CDR2 YFSETQ. With V trimmed by 4 bases and J by 8 bases, 7 bases remained unmatched. As DNA, the CDR3 is TGCGCCAGCAGCAAAGGACAGGGTATGGAAAAACTGTTTTTT. As protein: CASSKGQGMEKLFF.

V and J are TRBV5-1 and TRBJ1-1; D is undetermined. Trimming took off 4 bases at V and 1 base at J, with 8 bases between the two ends. The CDR3 runs to 13 residues. Germline CDR1 reads SGHRS; CDR2 reads YFSETQ. CDR3 sequence: CASSPDGNTEAFF. CDR3 bases: TGCGCCAGCAGCCCCGACGGGAACACTGAAGCTTTCTTT.

The gene calls are TRBV7-9 and TRBJ2-3; D unclear. There are 12 residues in the CDR3. V shed 5 bases and J shed 0 bases, with 3 bases lying between them. Germline-derived CDR1 and CDR2 are SEHNR and FQNEAQ (reference sequence). CDR3 DNA sequence: TGTGCCAGCAGCATTAGCACAGATACGCAGTATTTT. It encodes CASSISTDTQYF.

The chain is built from TRBV7-2 and TRBJ1-6; TRBD1 matches 7 bases. Trimming cost V 5 bases and J 6 bases; bases outside gene matches: 7. CDR3 length: 15 residues. Germline V gene sequence: CDR1 SGHTA, CDR2 FQGNSA. The CDR3 DNA sequence: TGTGCCAGCAGCCGACAGGGAGGAGGTAATTCACCCCTCCACTTT. Translated: CASSRQGGGNSPLHF.

The CDR3 nucleotides read TGTGCCAGCAGTTATGGGACTCCCAAGGACCCCAATGAGCAGTTCTTC. Translation gives CASSYGTPKDPNEQFF. J is TRBJ2-1 and V is TRBV6-6, with TRBD2 as a possible D gene (6 bases). CDR1 MNHNY and CDR2 SVGAGI come from the germline V gene (reference sequence). The V end was cut by 3 bases, the J end by 6 bases, with 18 bases between. This CDR3 region has 16 residues.